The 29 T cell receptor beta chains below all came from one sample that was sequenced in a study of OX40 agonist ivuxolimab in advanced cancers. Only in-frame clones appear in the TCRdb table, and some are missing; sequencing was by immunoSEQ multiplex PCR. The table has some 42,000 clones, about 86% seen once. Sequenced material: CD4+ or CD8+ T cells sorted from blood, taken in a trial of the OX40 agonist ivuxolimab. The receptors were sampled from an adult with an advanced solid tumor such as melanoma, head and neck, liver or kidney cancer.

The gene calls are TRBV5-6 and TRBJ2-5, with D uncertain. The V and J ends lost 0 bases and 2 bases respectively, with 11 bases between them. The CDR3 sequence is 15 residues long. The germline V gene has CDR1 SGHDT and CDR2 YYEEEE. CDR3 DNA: TGTGCCAGCAGCTTGGTCCGGACCCCACAAGAGACCCAGTACTTC. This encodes CASSLVRTPQETQYF.

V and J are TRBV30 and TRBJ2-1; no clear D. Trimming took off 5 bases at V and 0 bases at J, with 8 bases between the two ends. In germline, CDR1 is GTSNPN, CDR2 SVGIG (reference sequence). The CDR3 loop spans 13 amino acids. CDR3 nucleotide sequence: TGTGCCTGGGTTGAAGACTCCTACAATGAGCAGTTCTTC. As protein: CAWVEDSYNEQFF.

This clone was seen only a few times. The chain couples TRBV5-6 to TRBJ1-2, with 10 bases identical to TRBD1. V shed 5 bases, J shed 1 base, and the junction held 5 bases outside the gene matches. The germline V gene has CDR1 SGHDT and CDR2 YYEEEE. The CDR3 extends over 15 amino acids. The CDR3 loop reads CASSSGTGVNYGYTF. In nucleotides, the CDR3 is TGTGCCAGCAGTTCCGGGACAGGGGTTAACTATGGCTACACCTTC.

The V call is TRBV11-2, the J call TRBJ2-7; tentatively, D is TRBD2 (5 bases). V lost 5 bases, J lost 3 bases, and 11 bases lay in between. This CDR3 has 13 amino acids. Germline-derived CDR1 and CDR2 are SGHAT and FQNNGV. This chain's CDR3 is CASSPHGGYEQYV. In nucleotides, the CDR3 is TGTGCCAGCAGCCCCCACGGAGGCTACGAGCAGTACGTC.

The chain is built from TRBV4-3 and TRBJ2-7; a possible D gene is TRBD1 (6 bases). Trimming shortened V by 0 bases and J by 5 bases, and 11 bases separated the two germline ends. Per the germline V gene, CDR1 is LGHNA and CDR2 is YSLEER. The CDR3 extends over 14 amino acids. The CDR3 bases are TGCGCCAGCAGCCAAGATTTCACAGGGAACGAGCAGTACTTC. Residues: CASSQDFTGNEQYF.

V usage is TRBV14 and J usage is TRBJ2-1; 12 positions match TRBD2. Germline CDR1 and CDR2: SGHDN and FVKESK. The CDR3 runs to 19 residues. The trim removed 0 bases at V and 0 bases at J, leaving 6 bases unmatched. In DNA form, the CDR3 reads TGTGCCAGCAGCCAAGATCCCGGACTAGCGGGGAGCTCCTACAATGAGCAGTTCTTC. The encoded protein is CASSQDPGLAGSSYNEQFF.

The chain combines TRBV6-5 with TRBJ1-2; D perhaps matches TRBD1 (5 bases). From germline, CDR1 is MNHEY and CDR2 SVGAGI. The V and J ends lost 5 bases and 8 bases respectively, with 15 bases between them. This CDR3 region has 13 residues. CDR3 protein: CASSTPGGWGYTF. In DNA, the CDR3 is TGTGCCAGCAGTACCCCCGGGGGATGGGGCTACACCTTC.

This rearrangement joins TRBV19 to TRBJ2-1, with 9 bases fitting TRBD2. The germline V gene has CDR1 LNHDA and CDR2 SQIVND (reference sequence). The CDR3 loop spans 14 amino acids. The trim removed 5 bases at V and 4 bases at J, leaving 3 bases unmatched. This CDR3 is CASSLSGGYNEQFF. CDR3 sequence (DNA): TGTGCCAGTAGTCTAAGCGGGGGGTACAATGAGCAGTTCTTC.

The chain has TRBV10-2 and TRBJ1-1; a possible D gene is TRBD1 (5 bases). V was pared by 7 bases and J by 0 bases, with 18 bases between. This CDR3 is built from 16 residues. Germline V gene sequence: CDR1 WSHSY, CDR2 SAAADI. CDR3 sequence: CASIHGQGDMNTEAFF. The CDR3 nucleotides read TGCGCCAGCATCCATGGACAAGGTGATATGAACACTGAAGCTTTCTTT.

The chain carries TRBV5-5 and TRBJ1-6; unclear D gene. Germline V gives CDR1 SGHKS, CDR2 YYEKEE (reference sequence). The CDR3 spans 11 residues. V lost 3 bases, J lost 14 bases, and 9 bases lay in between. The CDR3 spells CASSSTNALHF. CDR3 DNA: TGTGCCAGCAGCTCAACTAACGCCCTCCACTTT.

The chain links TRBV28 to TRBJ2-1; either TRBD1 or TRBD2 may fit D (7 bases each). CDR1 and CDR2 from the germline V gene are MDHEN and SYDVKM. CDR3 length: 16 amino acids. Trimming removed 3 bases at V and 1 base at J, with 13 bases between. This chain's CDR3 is CASSLREGASYNEQFF. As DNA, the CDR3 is TGTGCCAGCAGTTTGAGGGAGGGGGCGTCCTACAATGAGCAGTTCTTC.

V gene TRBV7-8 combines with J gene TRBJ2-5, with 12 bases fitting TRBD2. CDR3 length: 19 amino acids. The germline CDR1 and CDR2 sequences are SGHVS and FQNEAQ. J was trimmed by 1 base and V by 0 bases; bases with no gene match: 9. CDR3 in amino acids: CASSLAYSSGGAVQETQYF. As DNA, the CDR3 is TGTGCCAGCAGCTTAGCCTACTCTAGCGGGGGGGCCGTCCAAGAGACCCAGTACTTC.

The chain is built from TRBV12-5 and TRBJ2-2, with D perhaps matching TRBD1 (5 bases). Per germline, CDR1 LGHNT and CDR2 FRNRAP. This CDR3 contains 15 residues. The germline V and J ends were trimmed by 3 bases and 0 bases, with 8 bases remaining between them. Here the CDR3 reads CASGFSGSNTGELFF. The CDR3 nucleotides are TGTGCTAGTGGTTTCTCAGGGTCGAACACCGGGGAGCTGTTTTTT.

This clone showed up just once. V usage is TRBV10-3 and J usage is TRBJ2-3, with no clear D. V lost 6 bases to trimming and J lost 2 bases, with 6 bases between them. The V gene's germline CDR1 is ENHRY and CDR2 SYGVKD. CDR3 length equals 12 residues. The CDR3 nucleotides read TGTGCCATCAGATCAGCCACAGATACGCAGTATTTT. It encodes CAIRSATDTQYF.

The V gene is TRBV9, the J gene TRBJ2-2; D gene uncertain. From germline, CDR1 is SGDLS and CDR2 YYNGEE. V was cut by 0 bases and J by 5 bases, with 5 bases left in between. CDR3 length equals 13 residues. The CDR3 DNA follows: TGTGCCAGCAGCGTAGAGGGTACCGGGGAGCTGTTTTTT. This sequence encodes CASSVEGTGELFF.

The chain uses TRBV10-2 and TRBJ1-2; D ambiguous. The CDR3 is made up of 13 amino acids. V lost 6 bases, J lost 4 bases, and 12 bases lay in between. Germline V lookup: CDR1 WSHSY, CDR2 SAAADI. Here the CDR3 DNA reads TGCGCCAGCAGCGATGGCGGTGGCTATGGCTACACCTTC. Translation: CASSDGGGYGYTF.

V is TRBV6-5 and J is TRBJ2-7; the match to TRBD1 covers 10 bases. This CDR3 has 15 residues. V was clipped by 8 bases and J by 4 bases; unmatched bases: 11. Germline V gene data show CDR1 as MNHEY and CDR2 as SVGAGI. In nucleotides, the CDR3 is TGTGCCAGCGGGTACTCCGGGACAGGGGCGTACGAGCAGTACTTC. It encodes CASGYSGTGAYEQYF.

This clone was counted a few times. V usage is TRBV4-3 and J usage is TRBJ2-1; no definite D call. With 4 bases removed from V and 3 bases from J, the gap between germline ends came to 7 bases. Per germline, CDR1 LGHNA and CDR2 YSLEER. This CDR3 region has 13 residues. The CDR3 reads CASSPGIYNEQFF. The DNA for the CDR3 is TGCGCCAGCAGCCCGGGTATCTACAATGAGCAGTTCTTC.

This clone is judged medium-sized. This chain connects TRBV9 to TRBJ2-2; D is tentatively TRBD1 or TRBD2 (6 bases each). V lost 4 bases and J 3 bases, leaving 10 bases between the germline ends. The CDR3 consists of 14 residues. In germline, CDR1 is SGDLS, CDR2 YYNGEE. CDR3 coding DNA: TGTGCCAGCAGCTTGAGGGGGGACACCGGGGAGCTGTTTTTT. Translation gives CASSLRGDTGELFF.

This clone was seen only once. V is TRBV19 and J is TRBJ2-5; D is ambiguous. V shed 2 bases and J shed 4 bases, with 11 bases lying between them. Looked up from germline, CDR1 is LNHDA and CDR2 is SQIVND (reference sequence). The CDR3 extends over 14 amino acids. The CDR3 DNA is TGTGCCAGTAGTATATCGTTGGGGTCAGAGACCCAGTACTTC. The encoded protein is CASSISLGSETQYF.

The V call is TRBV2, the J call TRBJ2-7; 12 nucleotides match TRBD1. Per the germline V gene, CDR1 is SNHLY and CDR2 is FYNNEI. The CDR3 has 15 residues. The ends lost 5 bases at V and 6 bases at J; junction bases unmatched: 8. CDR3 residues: CASSSRDRGPGEQYF. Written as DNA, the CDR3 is TGTGCCAGCAGTAGCCGGGACAGGGGGCCGGGCGAGCAGTACTTC.

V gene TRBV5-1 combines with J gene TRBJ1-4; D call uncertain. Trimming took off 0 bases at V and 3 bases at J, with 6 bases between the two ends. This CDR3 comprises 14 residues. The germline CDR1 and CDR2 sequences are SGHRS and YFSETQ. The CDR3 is CASSLEPPNEKLFF. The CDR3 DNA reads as TGCGCCAGCAGCTTGGAACCTCCTAATGAAAAACTGTTTTTT. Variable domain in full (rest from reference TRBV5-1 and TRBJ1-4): KAGVTQTPRYLIKTRGQQVTLSCSPISGHRSVSWYQQTPGQGLQFLFEYFSETQRNKGNFPGRFSGRQFSNSRSEMNVSTLELGDSALYLCASSLEPPNEKLFFGSGTQLSVL.

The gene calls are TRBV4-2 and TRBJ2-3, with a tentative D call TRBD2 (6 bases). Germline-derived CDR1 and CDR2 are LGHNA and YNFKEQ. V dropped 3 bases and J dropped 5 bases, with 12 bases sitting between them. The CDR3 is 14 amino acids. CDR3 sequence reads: CASSHGLSGDTQYF. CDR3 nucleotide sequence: TGTGCCAGCAGCCACGGACTATCGGGAGATACGCAGTATTTT.

The CDR3 sequence is CASSVQGVEGYTF. DNA of the CDR3: TGTGCCAGCAGCGTTCAGGGGGTAGAGGGCTACACCTTC. The rearrangement uses TRBV9 and TRBJ1-2; 7 bases are shared with TRBD1. CDR3 length equals 13 residues. V gave up 2 bases and J gave up 8 bases; unmatched junction bases: 6. Germline CDR1 and CDR2: SGDLS and YYNGEE. Using reference TRBV9 and TRBJ1-2 for the parts outside the CDR3, the full variable domain is DSGVTQTPKHLITATGQRVTLRCSPRSGDLSVYWYQQSLDQGLQFLIQYYNGEERAKGNILERFSAQQFPDLHSELNLSSLELGDSALYFCASSVQGVEGYTFGSGTRLTVV.

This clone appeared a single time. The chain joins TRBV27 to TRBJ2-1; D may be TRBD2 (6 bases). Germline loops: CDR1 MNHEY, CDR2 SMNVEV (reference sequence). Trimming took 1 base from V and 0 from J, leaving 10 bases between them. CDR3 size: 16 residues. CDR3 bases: TGTGCCAGCAGTTTATGGGGAGGAAGCTCCTACAATGAGCAGTTCTTC. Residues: CASSLWGGSSYNEQFF.

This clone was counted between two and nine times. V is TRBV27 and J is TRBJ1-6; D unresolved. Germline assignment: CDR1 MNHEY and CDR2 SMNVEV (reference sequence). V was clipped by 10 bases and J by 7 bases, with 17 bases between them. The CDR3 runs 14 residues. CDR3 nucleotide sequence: TGTGCCACCGGAGCCCCTGGGAAGAATTCACCCCTCCACTTT. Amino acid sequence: CATGAPGKNSPLHF.

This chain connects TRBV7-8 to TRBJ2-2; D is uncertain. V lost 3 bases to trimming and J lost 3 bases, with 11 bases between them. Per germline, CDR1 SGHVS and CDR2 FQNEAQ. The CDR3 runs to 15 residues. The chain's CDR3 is CASSFVDGDTGELFF. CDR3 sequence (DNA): TGTGCCAGCAGCTTCGTCGACGGCGACACCGGGGAGCTGTTTTTT.

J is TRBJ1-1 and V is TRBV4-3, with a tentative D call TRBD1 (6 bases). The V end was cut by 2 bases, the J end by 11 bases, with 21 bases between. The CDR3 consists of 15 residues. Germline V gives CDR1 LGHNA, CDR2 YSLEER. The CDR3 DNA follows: TGCGCCAGCAGCCAAACGGAACAGGGTTGGCCGGGCGCTTTCTTT. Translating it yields CASSQTEQGWPGAFF.

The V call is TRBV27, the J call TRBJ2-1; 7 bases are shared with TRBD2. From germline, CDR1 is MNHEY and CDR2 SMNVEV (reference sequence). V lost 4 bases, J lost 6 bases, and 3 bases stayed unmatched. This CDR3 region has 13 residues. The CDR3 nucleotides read TGTGCCAGCAGTTGGACTAGGGGCAATGAGCAGTTCTTC. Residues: CASSWTRGNEQFF.